Listed here are 20 T cell receptor beta chains from one sample, sequenced in a study of blood T cell repertoires in COVID-19. TCRdb's table, derived via immunoSEQ multiplex PCR, lists solely in-frame clones and lacks some. The sample holds about 330,000 clones, 65% to 90% seen once. Sequenced sample: peripheral blood. The receptors derive from a human donor in a cohort sampled during active COVID-19.

The chain has TRBV7-2 and TRBJ1-2, with D perhaps matching TRBD1 (5 bases). The CDR3 length is 15 residues. CDR1 SGHTA and CDR2 FQGNSA come from the germline V gene. The V end lost 3 bases, the J end lost 0 bases, and 11 bases lay between the germline ends. CDR3 amino acids: CASSFYRLSNYGYTF. The CDR3 DNA sequence: TGTGCCAGCAGCTTCTACAGGCTCTCTAACTATGGCTACACCTTC.

This sequence joins TRBV4-2 and TRBJ2-2; a possible D gene is TRBD2 (6 bases). With 4 bases removed from V and 9 bases from J, the gap between germline ends came to 9 bases. This CDR3 has 12 residues. Germline assignment: CDR1 LGHNA and CDR2 YNFKEQ. The CDR3 DNA reads as TGTGCCAGCAGCCGGGGAGGTAGGGAGCTGTTTTTT. This encodes CASSRGGRELFF.

The chain carries TRBV18 and TRBJ2-2, with D perhaps TRBD1 (6 bases). Trimming took off 0 bases at V and 2 bases at J, with 7 bases between the two ends. The CDR3 consists of 15 residues. The germline CDR1 and CDR2 sequences are KGHSH and LQKENI. The chain's CDR3 is CASSPPDSNTGELFF. The CDR3 region has the DNA TGTGCCAGCTCACCACCGGACAGTAACACCGGGGAGCTGTTTTTT.

The chain links TRBV28 to TRBJ2-5; TRBD1 matches 7 bases. J lost 6 bases, V lost 6 bases, and 7 bases had no gene match. The CDR3 covers 13 residues. Per the germline V gene, CDR1 is MDHEN and CDR2 is SYDVKM. As DNA, the CDR3 is TGTGCCAGCAGAGAGGGGGCCACAAAGACCCAGTACTTC. Translated: CASREGATKTQYF. Drawing the rest from reference TRBV28 and TRBJ2-5, the complete variable domain is DVKVTQSSRYLVKRTGEKVFLECVQDMDHENMFWYRQDPGLGLRLIYFSYDVKMKEKGDIPEGYSVSREKKERFSLILESASTNQTSMYLCASREGATKTQYFGPGTRLLVL.

In this sample, this clone turned up once. This chain connects TRBV20-1 to TRBJ2-1, with TRBD2 as a possible D gene (5 bases). V gave up 3 bases and J gave up 4 bases, with 16 bases separating them. CDR3 length: 15 amino acids. Germline V gene sequence: CDR1 DFQATT, CDR2 SNEGSKA (reference sequence). Here the CDR3 reads CSASRHMRAYNEQFF. In DNA form, the CDR3 reads TGCAGTGCTAGTCGGCATATGCGGGCGTACAATGAGCAGTTCTTC.

V and J are TRBV7-2 and TRBJ1-3; D is perhaps TRBD1 (5 bases). From germline, CDR1 is SGHTA and CDR2 FQGNSA. Trimming stripped 5 bases from V and 7 bases from J, with 12 bases between. The CDR3 consists of 13 residues. CDR3 nucleotide sequence: TGTGCCAGCAGCCCCAGGGTGTGGAACACCATATATTTT. This sequence encodes CASSPRVWNTIYF.

The V gene is TRBV10-2, the J gene TRBJ1-1; D gene ambiguous. CDR3 length: 12 amino acids. V was shortened by 6 bases and J by 1 base, with 6 bases between the two germline ends. Germline CDR1 WSHSY, CDR2 SAAADI. Written as DNA, the CDR3 is TGCGCCAGCAGGCGTAGGAACACTGAAGCTTTCTTT. Amino acids: CASRRRNTEAFF.

The CDR3 spells CASSLAALGTLRYGYTF. DNA of the CDR3: TGTGCCAGCAGCTTAGCTGCGCTAGGGACTCTTCGGTATGGCTACACCTTC. V gene TRBV11-2 combines with J gene TRBJ1-2; a weak D match, TRBD1 (5 bases). CDR3 length equals 17 residues. V lost 1 base to trimming and J lost 5 bases, with 20 bases between them. Germline V lookup: CDR1 SGHAT, CDR2 FQNNGV.

The chain employs TRBV5-6 and TRBJ2-6; perhaps TRBD1 as D (6 bases). The CDR3 length is 17 residues. In germline, CDR1 is SGHDT, CDR2 YYEEEE. With 1 base removed from V and 0 bases from J, the gap between germline ends came to 11 bases. The CDR3 DNA reads as TGTGCCAGCAGCTTGTATACGGGACACTCTGGGGCCAACGTCCTGACTTTC. Protein product: CASSLYTGHSGANVLTF. The whole variable domain, filled in from reference TRBV5-6 and TRBJ2-6, reads DAGVTQSPTHLIKTRGQQVTLRCSPKSGHDTVSWYQQALGQGPQFIFQYYEEEERQRGNFPDRFSGHQFPNYSSELNVNALLLGDSALYLCASSLYTGHSGANVLTFGAGSRLTVL.

The J gene is TRBJ2-1, the V gene TRBV6-5, with TRBD2 identical over 10 bases. Trimming removed 2 bases from V and 6 bases from J; junction bases left unmatched: 4. This CDR3 contains 15 residues. CDR1 is MNHEY, CDR2 SVGAGI, per germline. For the CDR3, the DNA is TGTGCCAGCAGTTACCTTCTAGCGGGGGTCAATGAGCAGTTCTTC. This gives the protein CASSYLLAGVNEQFF.

The sample holds one count of this clone. The J gene is TRBJ2-7, the V gene TRBV5-4; D is unresolved. Trimming took off 4 bases at V and 7 bases at J, with 15 bases between the two ends. CDR1 SGHNT and CDR2 YYREEE come from the germline V gene (reference sequence). The CDR3 sequence is 13 residues long. CDR3 in DNA: TGTGCCAGCAGCGTGGACGCGCGAGCGGAGCAGTACTTC. Translated, it gives CASSVDARAEQYF.

V usage is TRBV5-1 and J usage is TRBJ2-2; 9 bases are a match to TRBD2. V shed 3 bases and J 3 bases; nucleotides not matched to a gene: 3. The CDR3 has 15 amino acids. Germline V CDR1 and CDR2: SGHRS, YFSETQ. CDR3 sequence (DNA): TGCGCCAGCAGCTCCCCTAGCGGGGACACCGGGGAGCTGTTTTTT. Translated: CASSSPSGDTGELFF.

The genes are TRBV20-1 and TRBJ2-1; no clear D gene. Between the trimmed V and J ends, which lost 1 base and 5 bases, there was a span of 3 bases. CDR1 DFQATT and CDR2 SNEGSKA come from the germline V gene (reference sequence). The CDR3 totals 11 residues. The DNA of the CDR3 is TGCAGTGCTAGAGGTAACAATGAGCAGTTCTTC. Amino acid sequence: CSARGNNEQFF.

A few counts support this clone. This chain uses TRBV5-1 with TRBJ1-1, with a tentative D call TRBD1 (5 bases). This CDR3 has 14 residues. CDR1 and CDR2 (germline): SGHRS, YFSETQ. V was pared by 3 bases and J by 0 bases, with 9 bases between. The CDR3 protein is CASSSTAMNTEAFF. DNA for the CDR3: TGCGCCAGCAGCTCGACAGCTATGAACACTGAAGCTTTCTTT.

V and J are TRBV24-1 and TRBJ1-2, with TRBD1 identical over 7 bases. Germline lookup yields CDR1 KGHDR and CDR2 SFDVKD. J gave up 3 bases and V 4 bases, and 7 bases lay outside the gene matches. There are 15 residues in the CDR3. The CDR3 region is CATSESTGRYYGYTF. The CDR3 nucleotides read TGTGCCACCAGTGAATCGACAGGGAGGTACTATGGCTACACCTTC.

The genes are TRBV24-1 and TRBJ2-3; 8 nucleotides line up with TRBD1. V gave up 9 bases and J gave up 1 base; unmatched junction bases: 5. The CDR3 contains 14 residues. CDR1 is KGHDR, CDR2 SFDVKD, per germline. The CDR3 DNA is TGTGCCACCGCCTCGGGACAGGGCACAGATACGCAGTATTTT. Translation: CATASGQGTDTQYF.

The rearrangement joins TRBV5-4 to TRBJ2-7; D not resolved. The CDR3 consists of 14 residues. Germline CDR1 and CDR2: SGHNT and YYREEE (reference sequence). Deletions cut 2 bases from V and 2 bases from J, with 11 bases between. For the CDR3, the DNA is TGTGCCAGCAGCTTAGCCTTCACGACCTACGAGCAGTACTTC. Encoded protein: CASSLAFTTYEQYF.

This sequence joins TRBV11-2 and TRBJ2-6, with 8 bases identical to TRBD1. V dropped 5 bases and J dropped 4; count of bases not matched to a gene: 10. The CDR3 sequence is 17 residues long. CDR1 is SGHAT and CDR2 is FQNNGV in the germline V gene. Written as DNA, the CDR3 is TGTGCCAGCAGCCAGCAGGGGGCGCTTTCCGGGGCCAACGTCCTGACTTTC. This sequence encodes CASSQQGALSGANVLTF.

This chain links TRBV18 with TRBJ1-1, with D maybe TRBD1 (5 bases). CDR1 and CDR2 from the germline V gene are KGHSH and LQKENI. With 0 bases removed from V and 1 base from J, the gap between germline ends came to 9 bases. The CDR3 runs 15 residues. The CDR3 spells CASSPPRGGNTEAFF. CDR3 nucleotides: TGTGCCAGCTCACCACCTCGGGGGGGGAACACTGAAGCTTTCTTT. The full variable domain, its missing parts supplied by reference TRBV18 and TRBJ1-1, is NAGVMQNPRHLVRRRGQEARLRCSPMKGHSHVYWYRQLPEEGLKFMVYLQKENIIDESGMPKERFSAEFPKEGPSILRIQQVVRGDSAAYFCASSPPRGGNTEAFFGQGTRLTVV.

The chain uses TRBV5-5 and TRBJ1-1; D is undetermined. Germline lookup yields CDR1 SGHKS and CDR2 YYEKEE (reference sequence). V dropped 4 bases and J dropped 11 bases, with 18 bases sitting between them. This CDR3 is 13 amino acids long. CDR3 sequence (DNA): TGTGCCAGCAGCCCCTTGGCAGCCACGGGTGCTTTCTTT. Its translation is CASSPLAATGAFF.